This T cell receptor (beta chain) derives from a study of blood T cell repertoires in COVID-19. Per the original methods: Amplified reference gene primers provided the basis for estimating nucleated cell counts. The method was immunoSEQ multiplex PCR; TCRdb's version includes in-frame clones alone and lacks a portion of them. V and J calls and clone size are given by that table; D and trimming were obtained from the DNA. The sample comprises roughly 190,000 clones, around 94% of which are singletons, and about 0.76% rests with the top ten. The CDR3 contains 15 residues. Germline assignment: CDR1 SGHAT and CDR2 FQNNGV. After removal of 7 bases from V and 3 bases from J, the junction contained 9 bases not matched to a gene.

The gene calls are TRBV11-2 and TRBJ2-4; 7 bases line up with TRBD1. The specimen was peripheral blood. The origin of this receptor is a man in his thirties or forties with COVID-19, enrolled during active disease. CDR3 DNA: TGTGCCAGCAACCCCACAGGGGTCGGCAAAAACATTCAGTACTTC. This codes for CASNPTGVGKNIQYF.